The clone carrying this T cell receptor beta chain was detected once. The antigen remains undetermined. This record belongs to a study of blood T cells in healthy people across ages. General study findings and limits: Higher diversity, along with more naive CD4+ cells, distinguished long-lived donors from aged donors.

Using a J-beta primer mix together with a sample-barcoded 5' primer, a second PCR was run for 7 to 11 cycles. Tagging of each cDNA molecule was performed by a template-switch adaptor with 12 random nucleotides. MiXCR, applied by TCRdb to the 5' RACE reads, yields one record per CDR3 protein. The sample lists over 700,000 distinct CDR3 sequences; 50% to 65% were seen once. Losses at the gene ends were 10 bases for V and 3 bases for J; bases not matched to a gene: 6. The CDR3 is 12 residues long. The V gene's germline CDR1 is ENHRY and CDR2 SYGVKD. Healthy individuals of Caucasian origin from Russia, aged about 6 to 100, served as donors. Per individual sample, total RNA of at least 5 micrograms was extracted.

V and J are TRBV10-3 and TRBJ2-7; 7 bases match TRBD1. This TCR was sampled from a man at least 80 years old in good health. Sample: blood. The CDR3 DNA sequence: TGTGCCACTGGACAGGAAAACTACGAGCAGTACTTC. Translation gives CATGQENYEQYF.